One and the same sample provided the 6 T cell receptor beta chains below, sequenced in a study of identifying expanded T cells in peripheral blood. The table came from immunoSEQ multiplex PCR; TCRdb's copy has only in-frame clones and leaves some out. The data show about 94,000 clones, with 88% seen just once and about 6% held by the top ten. Material for sequencing was blood. The receptor set was obtained from a person between 18 and 70 years old in good health.

This clone was recorded a few times. This chain connects TRBV30 to TRBJ1-6, with 10 bases identical to TRBD1. The germline V gene has CDR1 GTSNPN and CDR2 SVGIG (reference sequence). Trimming took 2 bases from V and 14 from J; bases not matched to a gene: 12. The CDR3 is made up of 15 amino acids. CDR3 sequence reads: CAWSFGQGGSGSLHF. The CDR3 DNA sequence: TGTGCCTGGAGTTTCGGACAGGGGGGTAGTGGGTCCCTCCACTTT.

This clone was seen a handful of times. V usage is TRBV7-9 and J usage is TRBJ1-2; tentative D call: TRBD1 (5 bases). Trimming left V 3 bases short and J 8 bases short, with 10 bases between. CDR3 length: 12 residues. The germline CDR1 and CDR2 sequences are SEHNR and FQNEAQ (reference sequence). CDR3: CASSLGEGGYTF. Here the CDR3 DNA reads TGTGCCAGCAGCTTGGGGGAGGGCGGCTACACCTTC.

To note about this clone: The junction shows a germline mismatch at one end, possibly a read error. V is TRBV4-1 and J is TRBJ1-2, with 7 bases lining up with TRBD1. The CDR3 totals 16 residues. Germline V gives CDR1 MGHRA, CDR2 YSYEKL. The CDR3 nucleotides are TGCGCCAGCACCCAAGAAGAGGGGGCGGTTAACTATGGCTACACCTTC. It codes for CASTQEEGAVNYGYTF.

The V and J genes are TRBV5-4 and TRBJ1-1, with TRBD1 as a possible D gene (6 bases). CDR3 size: 15 residues. Germline V gene sequence: CDR1 SGHNT, CDR2 YYREEE (reference sequence). Deletions cut 0 bases from V and 4 bases from J, with 13 bases between. In DNA form, the CDR3 reads TGTGCCAGCAGCTTGGGCCAGGGGAGGTTCACTGAAGCTTTCTTT. Amino acids: CASSLGQGRFTEAFF.

For the CDR3, the DNA is TGTGCCAGTAGGATAAGAACAGGGGAGGGCTACACCTTC. Translation: CASRIRTGEGYTF. The V and J genes are TRBV19 and TRBJ1-2; 7 nucleotides align to TRBD1. With 6 bases clipped from V and 8 bases from J, the junction kept 9 bases outside the gene matches. Germline V gene data show CDR1 as LNHDA and CDR2 as SQIVND (reference sequence). The CDR3 contains 13 residues. The whole variable domain, filled in from reference TRBV19 and TRBJ1-2, reads DGGITQSPKYLFRKEGQNVTLSCEQNLNHDAMYWYRQDPGQGLRLIYYSQIVNDFQKGDIAEGYSVSREKKESFPLTVTSAQKNPTAFYLCASRIRTGEGYTFGSGTRLTVV.

The chain's CDR3 is CASSSGGAGEADTQYF. The CDR3 nucleotides are TGTGCCAGCTCATCCGGTGGGGCGGGAGAGGCCGATACGCAGTATTTT. The gene calls are TRBV18 and TRBJ2-3; 7 bases match TRBD2. The germline CDR1 and CDR2 sequences are KGHSH and LQKENI. Trimming removed 5 bases from V and 6 bases from J; junction bases left unmatched: 14. The CDR3 extends over 16 amino acids.